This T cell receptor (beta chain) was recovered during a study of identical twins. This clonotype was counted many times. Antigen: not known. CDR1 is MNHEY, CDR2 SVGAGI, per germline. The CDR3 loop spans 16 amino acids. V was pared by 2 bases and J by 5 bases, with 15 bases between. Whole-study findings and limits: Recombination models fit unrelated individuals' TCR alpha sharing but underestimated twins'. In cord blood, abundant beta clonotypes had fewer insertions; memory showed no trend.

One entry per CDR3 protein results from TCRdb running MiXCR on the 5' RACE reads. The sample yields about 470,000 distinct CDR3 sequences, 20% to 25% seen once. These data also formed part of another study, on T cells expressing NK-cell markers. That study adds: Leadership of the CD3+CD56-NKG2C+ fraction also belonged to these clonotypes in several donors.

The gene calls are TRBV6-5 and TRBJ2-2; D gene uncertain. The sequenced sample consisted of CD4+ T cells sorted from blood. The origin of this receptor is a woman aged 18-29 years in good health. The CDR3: CASSYPPEIETGELFF. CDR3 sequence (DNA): TGTGCCAGCAGTTACCCCCCAGAAATTGAGACCGGGGAGCTGTTTTTT.